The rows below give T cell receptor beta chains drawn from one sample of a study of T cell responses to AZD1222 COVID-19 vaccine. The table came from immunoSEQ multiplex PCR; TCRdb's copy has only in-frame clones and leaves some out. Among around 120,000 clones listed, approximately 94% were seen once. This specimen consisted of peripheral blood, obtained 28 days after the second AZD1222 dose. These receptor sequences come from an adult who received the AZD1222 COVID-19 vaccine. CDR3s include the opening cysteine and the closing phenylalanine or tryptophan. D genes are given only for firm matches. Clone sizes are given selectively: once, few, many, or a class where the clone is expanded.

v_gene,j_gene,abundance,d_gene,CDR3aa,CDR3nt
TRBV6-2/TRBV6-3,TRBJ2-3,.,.,CASSYRWSSSTQYF,TGTGCCAGCAGTTACCGGTGGAGTTCAAGTACGCAGTATTTT
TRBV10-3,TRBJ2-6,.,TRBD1,CAISGTGGTGANVLTF,TGTGCCATCTCGGGGACAGGGGGGACTGGGGCCAACGTCCTGACTTTC
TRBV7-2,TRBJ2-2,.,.,CASSLAGPGTNTGELFF,TGTGCCAGCAGCTTAGCAGGGCCGGGGACGAACACCGGGGAGCTGTTTTTT
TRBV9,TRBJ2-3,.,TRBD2,CASSQPQRGGREDTQYF,TGTGCCAGCAGCCAGCCACAACGGGGGGGCCGGGAAGATACGCAGTATTTT
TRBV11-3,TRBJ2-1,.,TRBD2,CASSLGWNTAGGRWNEQFF,TGTGCCAGCAGCTTAGGGTGGAATACGGCGGGGGGAAGATGGAATGAGCAGTTCTTC
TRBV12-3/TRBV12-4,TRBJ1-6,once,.,CASSWINSPLHF,TGTGCCAGCAGTTGGATAAATTCACCCCTCCACTTT
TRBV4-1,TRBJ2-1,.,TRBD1,CASRESGGANNEQFF,TGCGCCAGCAGGGAATCAGGGGGCGCGAACAATGAGCAGTTCTTC
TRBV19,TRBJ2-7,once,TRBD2,CASSILAGDYEQYF,TGTGCCAGTAGTATCCTCGCGGGAGACTACGAGCAGTACTTC
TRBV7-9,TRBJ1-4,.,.,CASSFRGYDEKLFF,TGTGCCAGCAGCTTTCGGGGATACGATGAAAAACTGTTTTTT
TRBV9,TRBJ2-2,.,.,CASSPGPPGTGELFF,TGTGCCAGCAGCCCCGGGCCCCCTGGGACCGGGGAGCTGTTTTTT
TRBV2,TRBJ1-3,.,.,CASSDTPQGLGTGNTIYF,TGTGCCAGCAGTGATACCCCGCAGGGCCTAGGTACTGGAAACACCATATATTTT
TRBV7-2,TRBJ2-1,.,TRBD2,CASSLESASGGGEQFF,TGTGCCAGCAGCTTAGAGTCGGCTAGCGGGGGCGGTGAGCAGTTCTTC
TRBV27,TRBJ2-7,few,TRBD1,CASRPGQVSYEQYF,TGTGCCAGCAGGCCGGGACAGGTCTCCTACGAGCAGTACTTC
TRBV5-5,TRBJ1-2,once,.,CASSLIESESYGYTF,TGTGCCAGCAGCTTGATCGAATCTGAGAGCTATGGCTACACCTTC
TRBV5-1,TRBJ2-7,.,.,CASSSGLFSSYEQYF,TGCGCCAGCAGCTCTGGACTCTTCAGCTCCTACGAGCAGTACTTC
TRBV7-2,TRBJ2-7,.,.,CASSSSDSPYEQYF,TGTGCCAGCAGCTCCAGCGACAGCCCCTACGAGCAGTACTTC
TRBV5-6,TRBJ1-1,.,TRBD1,CASSLRTGGGTEAFF,TGTGCCAGCAGCCTCAGGACAGGGGGAGGGACTGAAGCTTTCTTT
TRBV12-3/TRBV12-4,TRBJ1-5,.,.,CASSLTQPQHF,TGTGCCAGCAGCTTAACTCAGCCCCAGCATTTT
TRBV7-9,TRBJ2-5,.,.,CASSWDQETQYF,TGTGCCAGCAGCTGGGACCAGGAGACCCAGTACTTC
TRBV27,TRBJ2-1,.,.,CASILRDEQFF,TGTGCCAGCATACTCCGGGATGAGCAGTTCTTC
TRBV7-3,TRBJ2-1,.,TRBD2,CAGAGEYNEQFF,TGTGCCGGGGCGGGAGAGTACAATGAGCAGTTCTTC
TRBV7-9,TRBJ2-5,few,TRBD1,CASSLGDRGLQETQYF,TGTGCCAGCAGCTTAGGGGACAGGGGGCTCCAAGAGACCCAGTACTTC
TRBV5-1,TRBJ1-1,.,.,CASSLESSNTEAFF,TGCGCCAGCAGCTTGGAAAGCTCGAACACTGAAGCTTTCTTT
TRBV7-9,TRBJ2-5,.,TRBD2,CASSFFGAGGQETQYF,TGTGCCAGCAGCTTTTTCGGAGCGGGGGGGCAAGAGACCCAGTACTTC
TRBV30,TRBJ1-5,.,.,CAWSEKGRGNQPQHF,TGTGCCTGGAGTGAAAAGGGTCGGGGCAATCAGCCCCAGCATTTT
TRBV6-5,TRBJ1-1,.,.,CASSYVNTEAFF,TGTGCCAGCAGTTATGTGAACACTGAAGCTTTCTTT
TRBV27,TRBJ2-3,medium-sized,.,CASSLWGSSTDTQYF,TGTGCCAGCAGTTTATGGGGCAGTAGCACAGATACGCAGTATTTT
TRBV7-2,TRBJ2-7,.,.,CASSPYSSYEQYF,TGTGCCAGCAGCCCATACAGCTCCTACGAGCAGTACTTC
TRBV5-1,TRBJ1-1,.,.,CASSLGVNTEAFF,TGCGCCAGCAGCTTGGGGGTGAACACTGAAGCTTTCTTT
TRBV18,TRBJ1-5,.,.,CASSPDLTGSWPQHF,TGTGCCAGCTCACCAGACCTCACCGGCAGCTGGCCCCAGCATTTT
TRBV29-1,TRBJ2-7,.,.,CSARPTGSSYEQYF,TGCAGCGCGAGACCGACAGGAAGCTCCTACGAGCAGTACTTC
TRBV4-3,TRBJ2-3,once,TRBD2,CASSQESVAGVIADTQYF,TGCGCCAGCAGCCAAGAGAGTGTCGCGGGAGTAATTGCAGATACGCAGTATTTT
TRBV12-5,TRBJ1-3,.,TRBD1,CASGLQGPVPLFSGNTIYF,TGTGCTAGTGGATTACAGGGGCCCGTCCCTCTATTCTCTGGAAACACCATATATTTT
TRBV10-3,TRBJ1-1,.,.,CAISESQETEAFF,TGTGCCATCAGTGAGTCCCAGGAGACTGAAGCTTTCTTT
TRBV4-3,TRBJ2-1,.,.,CASSQDWLDRNEQFF,TGCGCCAGCAGCCAAGATTGGCTAGATAGGAATGAGCAGTTCTTC
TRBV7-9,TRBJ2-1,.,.,CASSLGPLEQFF,TGTGCCAGCAGCTTAGGACCACTAGAGCAGTTCTTC
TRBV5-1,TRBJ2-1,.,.,CASSVTLSSYNEQFF,TGCGCCAGCTCCGTAACCCTGAGCTCCTACAATGAGCAGTTCTTC
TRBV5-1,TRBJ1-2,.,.,CASSLEAGAVNGYTF,TGCGCCAGCAGCTTGGAGGCAGGGGCAGTGAATGGCTACACCTTC
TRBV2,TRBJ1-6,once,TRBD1,CASSADRNSPLHF,TGTGCCAGCAGTGCGGACAGGAATTCACCCCTCCACTTT
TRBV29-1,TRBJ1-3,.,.,CSVSFGLHSGNTIYF,TGCAGCGTTAGCTTCGGACTGCACTCTGGAAACACCATATATTTT
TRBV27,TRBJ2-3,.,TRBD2,CASSSSGGTYTQYF,TGTGCCAGCAGTTCTAGCGGGGGGACATATACGCAGTATTTT
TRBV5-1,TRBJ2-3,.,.,CASSLDTSTDTQYF,TGCGCCAGCAGCTTGGACACTAGCACAGATACGCAGTATTTT
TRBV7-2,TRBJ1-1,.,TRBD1,CASSRGDRANTEAFF,TGTGCCAGCAGCCGGGGGGACAGGGCGAACACTGAAGCTTTCTTT
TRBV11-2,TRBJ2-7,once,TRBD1,CASSSGTGAYEQYF,TGTGCCAGCAGCTCCGGGACAGGGGCCTACGAGCAGTACTTC
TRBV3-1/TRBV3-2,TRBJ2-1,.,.,CASSQDWGSTYNEQFF,TGTGCCAGCAGCCAAGATTGGGGAAGTACCTACAATGAGCAGTTCTTC
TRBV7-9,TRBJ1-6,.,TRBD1,CASSPEGGRNSPLHF,TGTGCCAGCAGCCCGGAAGGGGGCAGGAATTCACCCCTCCACTTT
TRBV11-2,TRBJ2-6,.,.,CASRAQAGANVLTF,TGTGCCAGCCGGGCTCAGGCTGGGGCCAACGTCCTGACTTTC
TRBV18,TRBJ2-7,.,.,CASSRGSYEQYF,TGTGCCAGCTCACGCGGCAGCTACGAGCAGTACTTC
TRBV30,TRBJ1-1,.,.,CAWSVRGGVEAFF,TGTGCCTGGAGTGTTCGGGGGGGCGTTGAAGCTTTCTTT
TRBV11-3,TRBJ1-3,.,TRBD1,CASSQGTVGGNTIYF,TGTGCCAGCAGCCAAGGGACAGTCGGTGGAAACACCATATATTTT
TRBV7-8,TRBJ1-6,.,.,CASSLVGGRISNSPLHF,TGTGCCAGCAGCTTAGTTGGGGGCAGGATAAGTAATTCACCCCTCCACTTT
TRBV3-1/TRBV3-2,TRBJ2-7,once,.,CASSQSWAGVGEQYF,TGTGCCAGCAGCCAATCTTGGGCAGGGGTTGGAGAGCAGTACTTC
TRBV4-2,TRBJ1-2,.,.,CASSQDLTEPGHGYTF,TGTGCCAGCAGCCAAGATCTGACGGAGCCCGGGCATGGCTACACCTTC